A single sample is the source of the 10 T cell receptor beta chains below, sequenced in a study of T cells after yellow fever vaccination. In TCRdb, the 5' RACE reads were re-called with MiXCR into one record per CDR3 protein. The sample holds around 500,000 distinct CDR3 sequences, 20% to 25% seen once. Here the sequenced sample was PBMCs, taken roughly 20 days after the first yellow fever vaccination. The receptors were sampled from a man between 18 and 35 years old who received the YFV17D yellow fever vaccine.

This clonotype showed up just a few times. The rearrangement joins TRBV20-1 to TRBJ2-3; 9 bases align to TRBD2. Germline CDR1 DFQATT, CDR2 SNEGSKA (reference sequence). The CDR3 has 18 amino acids. The J segment lost 3 bases and the V segment lost 1 base, leaving 14 bases of the junction unmatched. The CDR3 loop reads CSARGGSGGPTGTDTQYF. CDR3 sequence (DNA): TGCAGTGCTAGAGGTGGAAGCGGGGGGCCCACGGGGACAGATACGCAGTATTTT.

The chain is built from TRBV20-1 and TRBJ1-5; no clear D. This CDR3 spans 15 amino acids. Germline CDR1 and CDR2: DFQATT and SNEGSKA (reference sequence). V lost 0 bases and J 3 bases, leaving 12 bases between the germline ends. The CDR3 nucleotides are TGCAGTGCTAGAGAGGACGGTAGAAACAATCAGCCCCAGCATTTT. As protein: CSAREDGRNNQPQHF.

This clonotype has a handful of counts. The CDR3 loop reads CASSYEGLAGTGELFF. The CDR3 DNA is TGTGCCAGCAGTTACGAAGGACTAGCCGGCACCGGGGAGCTGTTTTTT. The rearrangement links TRBV6-5 to TRBJ2-2; 8 nucleotides agree with TRBD2. Per the germline V gene, CDR1 is MNHEY and CDR2 is SVGAGI. V lost 2 bases to trimming and J lost 4 bases; unmatched junction nucleotides: 6. The CDR3 is 16 residues long.

The chain uses TRBV28 and TRBJ1-1, with D maybe TRBD1 (5 bases). Germline V CDR1 and CDR2: MDHEN, SYDVKM. Between the trimmed V and J ends, which lost 7 bases and 8 bases, there was a span of 20 bases. CDR3 length equals 14 residues. The CDR3 protein is CASITAGGNEEAFF. CDR3 bases: TGTGCCAGCATCACCGCGGGGGGAAACGAGGAAGCTTTCTTT.

This clonotype was recorded a few times. The chain employs TRBV7-2 and TRBJ2-4; 7 nucleotides match TRBD2. Germline V lookup: CDR1 SGHTA, CDR2 FQGNSA. The CDR3 covers 15 residues. Trimming removed 1 base from V and 5 bases from J; junction bases left unmatched: 5. Here the CDR3 reads CASSLVRTRENIQYF. The CDR3 region has the DNA TGTGCCAGCAGCTTAGTTCGGACTAGAGAAAACATTCAGTACTTC.

A few counts support this clonotype. This chain uses TRBV2 with TRBJ1-1, with a weak D call TRBD1 (5 bases). Germline-derived CDR1 and CDR2 are SNHLY and FYNNEI. The CDR3 consists of 14 residues. Trimming cost V 3 bases and J 1 base, with 9 bases left between them. For the CDR3, the DNA is TGTGCCAGCAGTGACAGGGCTTGGAACACTGAAGCTTTCTTT. This sequence encodes CASSDRAWNTEAFF.

V is TRBV27 and J is TRBJ2-7; D remains ambiguous. From germline, CDR1 is MNHEY and CDR2 SMNVEV (reference sequence). The ends were cut back, 2 bases at V and 6 bases at J, with 8 bases in the middle. The CDR3 covers 12 residues. The CDR3: CASSLLGFEQYF. The CDR3 DNA follows: TGTGCCAGCAGTTTACTGGGATTCGAGCAGTACTTC.

This clonotype was detected a few times. This chain connects TRBV7-9 to TRBJ1-2; D uncertain. CDR3 length: 16 residues. V was shortened by 1 base and J by 5 bases, with 17 bases between the two germline ends. Germline CDR1 is SEHNR and CDR2 is FQNEAQ (reference sequence). The CDR3 loop is CASSLVRRNSEYGYTF. CDR3 sequence (DNA): TGTGCCAGCAGCTTAGTACGTCGGAATTCGGAGTATGGCTACACCTTC.

This clonotype was observed a few times. The V call is TRBV10-2, the J call TRBJ1-6; D is unresolved. The ends were cut back, 2 bases at V and 6 bases at J, with 5 bases in the middle. Looked up from germline, CDR1 is WSHSY and CDR2 is SAAADI. CDR3 length: 13 residues. In DNA form, the CDR3 reads TGCGCCAGCAGTGAGGGTAGTAATTCACCCCTCCACTTT. Its translation: CASSEGSNSPLHF.

This clonotype was found a few times. V usage is TRBV5-1 and J usage is TRBJ2-5; 7 bases agree with TRBD1. Germline values: CDR1 SGHRS, CDR2 YFSETQ. The CDR3 has 15 amino acids. Trimming at V came to 4 bases and at J to 5 bases, leaving 11 bases not matched to a gene. CDR3 sequence reads: CASSAYRQGGETQYF. CDR3 DNA: TGCGCCAGCAGCGCCTACAGACAGGGTGGGGAGACCCAGTACTTC.